This T cell receptor beta chain was observed in a study of blood T cell repertoires in COVID-19. Study background: Acute and convalescent COVID-19 specimens originated in the United States, Italy and Spain.

Sequenced by immunoSEQ multiplex PCR; TCRdb stores in-frame clones only, minus some. Among fewer than 250,000 clones listed, 80% to 90% were seen once. The TCR originated in a woman in her seventies with acute or convalescent COVID-19. The material sequenced was peripheral blood.

CDR3 bases: TGCGCCAGCAGCTTGGGACACGGCCTCAGCTCCTACGAGCAGTACTTC. As protein: CASSLGHGLSSYEQYF. V and J are TRBV5-1 and TRBJ2-7; no reliable D call. CDR3 length equals 16 residues. The V end was cut by 0 bases, the J end by 0 bases, with 13 bases between. Germline loops: CDR1 SGHRS, CDR2 YFSETQ.